Listed below are T cell receptor beta chains from one sample, sequenced in a study of T cells after yellow fever vaccination. MiXCR was run by TCRdb on the 5' RACE reads, yielding one entry per CDR3 protein. Of under 400,000 distinct CDR3 sequences listed, roughly 12% are singletons. Sample: PBMCs, taken on the day of the first yellow fever vaccination. The receptors originated from a man between 18 and 35 years old who received the YFV17D yellow fever vaccine. Each CDR3 is given without its conserved first and last residue.

>TRBV14|TRBJ2-7
ASSPEGFSYEQY
>TRBV5-1|TRBJ2-4
ASSLGGAGIQY
>TRBV7-3|TRBJ2-1
ASSFFQISPPGVSDNEQF
>TRBV6-5|TRBJ2-1
ASRLNGLYNEQF
>TRBV12-3/TRBV12-4|TRBJ2-3
ASSLTRRDTQY
>TRBV7-9|TRBJ2-1
ASSLAGGHEQF
>TRBV5-1|TRBJ1-6
ASSLDGTLGSPLH
>TRBV6-6|TRBJ2-3
ASSFGQTDTQY
>TRBV20-1|TRBJ2-5
SAQVLAWGETQY
>TRBV7-7|TRBJ1-3
ASTPALGNTIY
>TRBV5-5|TRBJ1-1
ASSLGQGYTEAF
>TRBV6-5|TRBJ2-5
ASSFGQGWGETQY
>TRBV28|TRBJ1-3
ASRENRHFSGNTIY
>TRBV3-1|TRBJ2-5
ASSQDLGGGTGRGDLQETQY
>TRBV7-9|TRBJ1-1
ASGTTTEAF
>TRBV9|TRBJ2-1
ASSVGGWGGEQF
>TRBV10-3|TRBJ2-1
AISADNEQF
>TRBV7-9|TRBJ2-1
ASSLSLIYNEQF
>TRBV7-8|TRBJ2-5
ASSPRAWGEETQY
>TRBV28|TRBJ1-1
ASRTERRLAF
>TRBV7-2|TRBJ2-7
ASSLSARAYEQY
>TRBV6-6|TRBJ2-1
ASTLAGGNEQF
>TRBV6-5|TRBJ2-2
ASSYSLAGNTGELF
>TRBV7-9|TRBJ1-5
ASSLFGGASSNQPQH
>TRBV11-2|TRBJ2-1
ASSLDQGGWVNEQF
>TRBV4-1|TRBJ2-1
ASSQDGIRLRSYNEQF
>TRBV5-1|TRBJ1-1
ASGTGAGDTEAF
>TRBV12-3/TRBV12-4|TRBJ2-1
ASGTSRRNEQF
>TRBV28|TRBJ1-5
ASSFWETARYSNQPQH
>TRBV6-1|TRBJ1-6
ASSAGNLH
>TRBV5-8|TRBJ1-2
ASSLSPANYGYT
>TRBV4-1|TRBJ2-1
ASSQGSLADHNEQF
>TRBV5-4|TRBJ1-2
ASSSPQGQNYGYT
>TRBV6-1|TRBJ1-2
ASSTPQAGTEFNGNGYT
>TRBV7-3|TRBJ2-1
ASRLSEDEQF
>TRBV5-1|TRBJ2-3
ASSKPTSAETDTQY
>TRBV18|TRBJ1-2
ASSPAGSNYGYT
>TRBV6-5|TRBJ2-5
ASSYGLGNRETQY
>TRBV6-1|TRBJ1-2
ASTPQDEGNYGYT
>TRBV20-1|TRBJ2-5
SARSLGGTHQETQY